The T cell receptor beta chain described here comes from a study of blood T cell repertoires in COVID-19. Overall study context: From T cells, B-cell-depleted T cells, or PBMCs came the material, which was cDNA or gDNA.

Seattle patients were enrolled during active infection and followed longitudinally. As processed by the authors: Reference gene primers were amplified, and this amplification served to estimate nucleated cell counts. TCRdb keeps only in-frame clones here, not all; method: immunoSEQ multiplex PCR. The V and J calls and clone size are taken from that table; D and trimming were inferred from the DNA. Counted here are over 150,000 clones, around nine tenths occurring once; the ten biggest clones make up 15% to 20%. The V gene end was trimmed by 1 base and the J gene end by 2 bases; junction bases not matched to a gene: 25. This CDR3 is built from 23 residues. Germline V lookup: CDR1 MDHEN, CDR2 SYDVKM.

The clonotype was recovered from a man aged 50 to 59 with COVID-19, enrolled during active disease. The specimen was peripheral blood. The gene calls are TRBV28 and TRBJ2-3; 9 bases align to TRBD2. CDR3 region: CASSLYLPAKRGAPINSTDTQYF. DNA of the CDR3: TGTGCCAGCAGTTTATACCTACCCGCGAAGCGGGGGGCGCCAATCAATTCCACAGATACGCAGTATTTT. Together with reference TRBV28 and TRBJ2-3, the CDR3 gives the full variable domain: DVKVTQSSRYLVKRTGEKVFLECVQDMDHENMFWYRQDPGLGLRLIYFSYDVKMKEKGDIPEGYSVSREKKERFSLILESASTNQTSMYLCASSLYLPAKRGAPINSTDTQYFGPGTRLTVL.